This T cell receptor (beta chain) is from a study of T-cell memory formation after mild COVID-19. Study-level points and caveats: CD4/CD8 balance held among clones contracting day 15 to 85, and later expanders leaned CD4+. CD4+ clones that contracted lay mainly in CM and EM; CD8+ ones lay in EMRA.

Concerning this clonotype: Its antigen is still unknown.

V lost 5 bases, J lost 11 bases, and 13 bases lay in between. This CDR3 spans 12 amino acids. From germline, CDR1 is SGHAT and CDR2 FQNNGV. TCR alpha and TCR beta cDNA libraries carrying sample barcodes and UMIs were produced by 5'RACE using constant-segment primers. One entry per CDR3 protein results from TCRdb running MiXCR on the 5' RACE reads. The sample shows roughly 350,000 distinct CDR3 sequences, about an eighth of them seen only once. The chain joins TRBV11-2 to TRBJ2-4; TRBD2 is a possible D gene (5 bases). The sample taken for sequencing was PBMCs or a T cell subset sorted from them (not recorded which). The sequence derives from a man younger than 35 who had mild COVID-19 (a few samples of this study predate the infection). Cell type and time point are not known. The CDR3 nucleotides read TGTGCCAGCAGCCGGGGAATCGGGCTTCAGTACTTC. It is translated as CASSRGIGLQYF.